Listed here are 9 T cell receptor beta chains from one sample, sequenced in a study of blood T cell repertoires in COVID-19. Produced via immunoSEQ multiplex PCR; TCRdb's table is partial and in-frame only. In the table there are more than 60,000 clones, over 80% of which are singletons. Sequencing was performed on peripheral blood. These receptors all come from a man aged 45-65 years with acute or convalescent COVID-19.

This chain joins TRBV11-2 and TRBJ2-1, with D perhaps TRBD2 (6 bases). The CDR3 is 17 amino acids. Germline CDR1 and CDR2: SGHAT and FQNNGV. V was clipped by 4 bases and J by 0 bases, with 16 bases between them. The CDR3 is CASSSYRDFSSYNEQFF. The CDR3 coding sequence is TGTGCCAGCAGCTCCTACCGGGACTTCAGCTCCTACAATGAGCAGTTCTTC.

This clone has only a few counts. The V and J genes are TRBV7-6 and TRBJ2-1, with a tentative D call TRBD1 (6 bases). Germline V gene data show CDR1 as SGHVS and CDR2 as FNYEAQ. This CDR3 has 15 amino acids. With 4 bases removed from V and 1 base from J, the gap between germline ends came to 11 bases. DNA of the CDR3: TGTGCCAGCAGCTATGAGACAGGATCCTACAATGAGCAGTTCTTC. This codes for CASSYETGSYNEQFF. Complete variable domain (other parts from reference TRBV7-6 and TRBJ2-1): GAGVSQSPRYKVTKRGQDVALRCDPISGHVSLYWYRQALGQGPEFLTYFNYEAQQDKSGLPNDRFSAERPEGSISTLTIQRTEQRDSAMYRCASSYETGSYNEQFFGPGTRLTVL.

The chain combines TRBV6-1 with TRBJ2-3; D is possibly TRBD2 (6 bases). Between the trimmed V and J ends, which lost 2 bases and 0 bases, there was a span of 9 bases. CDR1 is MNHNS and CDR2 is SASEGT in the germline V gene. This CDR3 comprises 15 residues. The CDR3 reads CASSETSRSTDTQYF. CDR3 bases: TGTGCCAGCAGTGAAACTAGCAGAAGCACAGATACGCAGTATTTT.

This chain joins TRBV6-2 or TRBV6-3 and TRBJ1-4, with D unresolved. Germline CDR1 is MNHEY and CDR2 is SVGEGT. Trimming left V 6 bases short and J 0 bases short, with 8 bases between. The CDR3 consists of 14 residues. The CDR3 reads CASSTGATNEKLFF. DNA for the CDR3: TGTGCCAGCAGCACCGGTGCAACTAATGAAAAACTGTTTTTT.

V gene TRBV9 combines with J gene TRBJ2-2, with 7 bases that match TRBD2. The CDR3 runs 16 residues. V lost 3 bases and J lost 0; bases outside the gene matches: 5. Per the germline V gene, CDR1 is SGDLS and CDR2 is YYNGEE. The CDR3 here is CASSAKTSPNTGELFF. Here the CDR3 DNA reads TGTGCCAGCAGCGCTAAGACTAGCCCGAACACCGGGGAGCTGTTTTTT. The full variable domain, with the rest looked up from reference TRBV9 and TRBJ2-2, is DSGVTQTPKHLITATGQRVTLRCSPRSGDLSVYWYQQSLDQGLQFLIQYYNGEERAKGNILERFSAQQFPDLHSELNLSSLELGDSALYFCASSAKTSPNTGELFFGEGSRLTVL.

The chain employs TRBV5-4 and TRBJ2-1, with 8 nucleotides matching TRBD2. This CDR3 region has 14 residues. Germline lookup yields CDR1 SGHNT and CDR2 YYREEE (reference sequence). Trimming cost V 0 bases and J 8 bases; bases outside gene matches: 4. CDR3 sequence reads: CASSLAGGSYEQFF. The CDR3 DNA is TGTGCCAGCAGCTTGGCGGGAGGGAGCTATGAGCAGTTCTTC.

The V call is TRBV6-5, the J call TRBJ2-3; tentatively, D is TRBD2 (5 bases). This CDR3 comprises 14 residues. V was cut by 5 bases and J by 1 base, with 10 bases left in between. The germline V gene has CDR1 MNHEY and CDR2 SVGAGI. Here the CDR3 reads CASSRVSGTDTQYF. CDR3 DNA sequence: TGTGCCAGCAGTAGGGTTAGCGGCACAGATACGCAGTATTTT.

This chain uses TRBV19 with TRBJ1-2, with 8 bases aligning to TRBD1. This CDR3 comprises 14 residues. V was clipped by 5 bases and J by 2 bases; unmatched bases: 4. Germline CDR1 LNHDA, CDR2 SQIVND (reference sequence). CDR3 bases: TGTGCCAGTAGTCATCAGGGGGCCAACTATGGCTACACCTTC. Residues: CASSHQGANYGYTF.

In DNA, the CDR3 is TGTGCCAGCAGCCCGCGACAGGGCGGGTCTGACGAGCAGTACTTC. It translates to CASSPRQGGSDEQYF. The chain recombines TRBV5-4 with TRBJ2-7; 7 nucleotides align to TRBD1. Germline CDR1 and CDR2: SGHNT and YYREEE (reference sequence). The CDR3 is 15 residues long. V trimming: 4 bases; J trimming: 5 bases; junction bases outside the gene matches: 12.